This TCR beta chain was identified during a study of blood T cell repertoires in COVID-19. Study information: Spain, Italy and the United States supplied samples that represented acute and convalescent COVID-19. The cDNA or gDNA used as material had been derived from T cells, B-cell-depleted T cells, or PBMCs.

CDR3 size: 15 residues. CDR1 LGHNA and CDR2 YSLEER come from the germline V gene. Between the trimmed V and J ends, which lost 1 base and 4 bases, there was a span of 13 bases. Original processing notes: Estimation of nucleated cell counts relied on the amplification of reference gene primers. Libraries were prepared by immunoSEQ multiplex PCR; TCRdb keeps only in-frame clonotypes and omits some of them. Clone size and V and J calls were adopted from that table, with D and trimming inferred from the DNA. The table has about 43,000 clones, about four fifths seen once. This chain joins TRBV4-3 and TRBJ1-2; D not certain. The clonotype was recovered from a woman older than 75 with acute or convalescent COVID-19. What was sequenced was peripheral blood. Here the CDR3 reads CASSQAGARSYGYTF. CDR3 DNA sequence: TGCGCCAGCAGCCAAGCGGGTGCCCGTTCCTATGGCTACACCTTC.